This T cell receptor beta chain is from a study of CD8+ T cells in alopecia areata. V was shortened by 3 bases and J by 3 bases, with 6 bases between the two germline ends. There are 11 residues in the CDR3. Germline lookup yields CDR1 DFQATT and CDR2 SNEGSKA (reference sequence). This clone was counted a few times. This sample's treatment: oral pan-JAK inhibitor, 5-10 mg twice daily. RNA was extracted and reverse transcribed into cDNA as the sequencing template. TCRdb's copy holds only in-frame clones and misses some; the assay was immunoSEQ multiplex PCR. The sample includes 150,000 to 200,000 clones, roughly 46% of them seen just once.

Here the sequenced sample was CD8+ T cells sorted from blood, taken at week 52, from a patient treated with tofacitinib. The receptor was derived from a human donor with alopecia areata. V usage is TRBV20-1 and J usage is TRBJ2-7; D remains unclear. In DNA, the CDR3 is TGCAGTGCTAGCCCCGGCTACGAGCAGTACTTC. It translates to CSASPGYEQYF.